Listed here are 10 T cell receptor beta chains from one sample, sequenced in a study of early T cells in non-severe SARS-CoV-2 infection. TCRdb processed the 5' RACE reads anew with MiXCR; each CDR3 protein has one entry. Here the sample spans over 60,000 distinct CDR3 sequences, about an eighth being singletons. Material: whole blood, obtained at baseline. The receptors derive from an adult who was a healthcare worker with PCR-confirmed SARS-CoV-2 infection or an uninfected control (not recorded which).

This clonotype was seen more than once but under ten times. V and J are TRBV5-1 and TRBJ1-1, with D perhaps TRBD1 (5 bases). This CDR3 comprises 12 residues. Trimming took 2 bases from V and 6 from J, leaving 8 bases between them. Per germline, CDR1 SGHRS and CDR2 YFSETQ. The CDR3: CASSFSGAEAFF. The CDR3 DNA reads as TGCGCCAGCAGCTTCTCGGGGGCTGAAGCTTTCTTT.

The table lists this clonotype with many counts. The CDR3 sequence is CASSLPQGINEQYF. DNA of the CDR3: TGTGCCAGCAGTTTACCGCAGGGGATCAACGAGCAGTACTTC. The V gene is TRBV28, the J gene TRBJ2-7; tentatively, D is TRBD1 (6 bases). V dropped 2 bases and J dropped 5 bases, with 13 bases sitting between them. From germline, CDR1 is MDHEN and CDR2 SYDVKM. This CDR3 has 14 residues.

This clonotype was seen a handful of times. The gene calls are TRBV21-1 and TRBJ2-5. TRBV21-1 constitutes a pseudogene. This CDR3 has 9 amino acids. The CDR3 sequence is CASRKTQYF. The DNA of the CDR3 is TGTGCCAGCAGAAAGACCCAGTACTTC.

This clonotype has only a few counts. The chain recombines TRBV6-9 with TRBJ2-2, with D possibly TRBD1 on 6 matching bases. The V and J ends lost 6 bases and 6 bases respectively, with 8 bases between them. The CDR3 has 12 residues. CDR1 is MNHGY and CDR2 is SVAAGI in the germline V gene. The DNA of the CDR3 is TGTGCCAGCAGCGAGGGGGCCGGGGAGCTGTTTTTT. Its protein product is CASSEGAGELFF.

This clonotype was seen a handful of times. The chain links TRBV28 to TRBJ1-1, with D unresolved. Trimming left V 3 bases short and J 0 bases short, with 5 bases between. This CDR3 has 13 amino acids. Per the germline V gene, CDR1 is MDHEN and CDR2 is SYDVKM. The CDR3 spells CASSFPLNTEAFF. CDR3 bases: TGTGCCAGCAGTTTTCCCCTGAACACTGAAGCTTTCTTT. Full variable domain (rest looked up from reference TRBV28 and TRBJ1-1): DVKVTQSSRYLVKRTGEKVFLECVQDMDHENMFWYRQDPGLGLRLIYFSYDVKMKEKGDIPEGYSVSREKKERFSLILESASTNQTSMYLCASSFPLNTEAFFGQGTRLTVV.

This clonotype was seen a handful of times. Here the CDR3 DNA reads TGCAGTGCAAAGACGGCTAACTATGGCTACACCTTC. Its protein product is CSAKTANYGYTF. The chain carries TRBV20-1 and TRBJ1-2, with unresolved D. Germline-derived CDR1 and CDR2 are DFQATT and SNEGSKA (reference sequence). The ends were cut back, 6 bases at V and 0 bases at J, with 8 bases in the middle. This CDR3 spans 12 amino acids.

The CDR3 DNA follows: TGTGCCAGCAGCGGAAGGACCGGGACAACCTACAATGAGCAGTTCTTC. This sequence encodes CASSGRTGTTYNEQFF. The rearrangement joins TRBV11-2 to TRBJ2-1; D is perhaps TRBD1 (6 bases). In germline, CDR1 is SGHAT, CDR2 FQNNGV. V lost 5 bases and J 2 bases, leaving 16 bases between the germline ends. The CDR3 sequence is 16 residues long.

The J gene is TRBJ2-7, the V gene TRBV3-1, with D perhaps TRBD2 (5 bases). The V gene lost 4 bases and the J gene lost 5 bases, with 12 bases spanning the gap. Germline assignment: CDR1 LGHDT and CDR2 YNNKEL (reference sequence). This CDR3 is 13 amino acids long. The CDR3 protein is CASSPGSFHEQYF. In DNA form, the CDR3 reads TGTGCCAGCAGCCCGGGGTCCTTTCACGAGCAGTACTTC.

The CDR3 DNA follows: TGTGCCAGCAGCTTAGTTGGTTCAGCAGATACGCAGTATTTT. Protein: CASSLVGSADTQYF. V gene TRBV11-2 combines with J gene TRBJ2-3; the D is unclear. Per the germline V gene, CDR1 is SGHAT and CDR2 is FQNNGV. CDR3 length: 14 residues. V was cut by 1 base and J by 4 bases, with 9 bases left in between.

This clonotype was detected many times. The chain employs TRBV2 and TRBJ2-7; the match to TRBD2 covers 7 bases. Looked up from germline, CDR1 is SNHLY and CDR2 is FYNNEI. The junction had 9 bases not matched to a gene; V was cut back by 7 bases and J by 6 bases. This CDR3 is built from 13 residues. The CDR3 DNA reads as TGTGCCAGCACCCCGGGGGGTCTCCTCGAGCAGTACTTC. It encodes CASTPGGLLEQYF. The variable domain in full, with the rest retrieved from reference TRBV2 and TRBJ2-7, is EPEVTQTPSHQVTQMGQEVILRCVPISNHLYFYWYRQILGQKVEFLVSFYNNEISEKSEIFDDQFSVERPDGSNFTLKIRSTKLEDSAMYFCASTPGGLLEQYFGPGTRLTVT.